These T cell receptor beta chains were read from a single sample in a study of T cells and copy number aberrations in small-cell lung cancer. Data came from immunoSEQ multiplex PCR; TCRdb stores just in-frame clones and leaves some out. Of a few thousand clones listed, roughly four fifths were seen once; the top ten hold under 6.5%. Specimen: normal tissue next to the tumor. These receptors all stem from a man aged 45-60 years with small cell lung cancer. CDR3s include the opening cysteine and the closing phenylalanine or tryptophan. The order of the fields is V gene, J gene, clone size, D gene, CDR3 DNA, CDR3 protein. A D gene is named only where the DNA matches it firmly. Size values are once, few and many counts, or a class for expanded clones, and some rows have none.

TRBV28	TRBJ2-4	.	.	TGTGCCAGCACCTCCCGGGACCCGCCTAGGGATCAGTACTTC	CASTSRDPPRDQYF
TRBV11-2	TRBJ2-7	.	.	TGTGCCAGCAGCTCAGTCGGCCACTACGAGCAGTACTTC	CASSSVGHYEQYF
TRBV25-1	TRBJ2-5	.	TRBD1	TGTGCCAGCAGCAGCACTTTTCGGGGACAGGGGCAGAGAGAGACCCAGTACTTC	CASSSTFRGQGQRETQYF
TRBV5-6	TRBJ2-7	.	TRBD2	TGTGCCAGCAGCTTGGGACTAGCGGGAGACTACGAGCAGTACTTC	CASSLGLAGDYEQYF
TRBV19	TRBJ1-4	.	.	TGTGCCAGTACCCCCCGAGTGGGTGGGGACGAAAAACTGTTTTTT	CASTPRVGGDEKLFF
TRBV11-2	TRBJ2-1	.	.	TGTGCCAGCAGCCTCTCTAGTATCAATGAGCAGTTCTTC	CASSLSSINEQFF
TRBV6-1	TRBJ2-5	.	.	TGTGCCAGCAGTCTTTCTACGTGGCAAGAGACCCAGTACTTC	CASSLSTWQETQYF
TRBV11-1	TRBJ2-5	once	.	TGTGCCAGCAGCCGATTGGGGCAAACGCAAGAGACCCAGTACTTC	CASSRLGQTQETQYF
TRBV11-2	TRBJ1-1	.	.	TGTGCCAGCCTTGTAAGAGAGGGCATGAACACTGAAGCTTTCTTT	CASLVREGMNTEAFF
TRBV19	TRBJ2-2	.	.	TGTGCCAGTAGTATTCCGACAGAGTTCACCGGGGAGCTGTTTTTT	CASSIPTEFTGELFF
TRBV6-1	TRBJ1-3	.	.	TGTGCCAGCGATTGGGAACAGTACTCTGGAAACACCATATATTTT	CASDWEQYSGNTIYF
TRBV19	TRBJ2-5	.	.	TGTGCCAGTTCCCACGTCTTACAAGAGACCCAGTACTTC	CASSHVLQETQYF
TRBV6-4	TRBJ2-3	.	.	TGTGCCAGCAGTACCGGCGGAAGCACAGATACGCAGTATTTT	CASSTGGSTDTQYF
TRBV29-1	TRBJ2-5	.	.	TGCAGCGTTGGAGGGCGGGAGACCCAGTACTTC	CSVGGRETQYF
TRBV10-3	TRBJ2-5	.	TRBD2	TGTGCCATCAACCCCGGGACTAGCGGGGAGGGTCCAGAGACCCAGTACTTC	CAINPGTSGEGPETQYF
TRBV7-9	TRBJ2-7	.	.	TGTGCCAGCAGCTTACTCGCCGGGACGAATCCCTACGAGCAGTACTTC	CASSLLAGTNPYEQYF
TRBV2	TRBJ2-7	.	.	TGTGCCAGCAGTCTCGATCCCTACGAGCAGTACTTC	CASSLDPYEQYF
TRBV19	TRBJ2-1	few	.	TGTGCCAGTAGTATTTCAGCGTCCTACAATGAGCAGTTCTTC	CASSISASYNEQFF
TRBV6-6	TRBJ2-7	once	TRBD1	TGTGCCAGCAGTCAGACAGGGGCTCATCACTTC	CASSQTGAHHF
TRBV28	TRBJ1-1	.	.	TGTGCCAGCAGTTTAGGCAGATGGGGGGCTTTCTTT	CASSLGRWGAFF